The 14 T cell receptor beta chains presented below share a single source sample, sequenced in a study of T cell changes during pregnancy in multiple sclerosis. TCRdb keeps only in-frame clones here, not all; method: immunoSEQ multiplex PCR. The data hold more than 15,000 clones, with more than 75% observed a single time. This specimen was CD4+ T cells from peripheral blood mononuclear cells, taken in the first trimester of pregnancy. The receptors stem from a female donor in good health, enrolled as a control in a pregnancy study.

This chain links TRBV4-2 with TRBJ1-1; no firm D call. Germline values: CDR1 LGHNA, CDR2 YNFKEQ. There are 15 residues in the CDR3. Trimming removed 0 bases from V and 4 bases from J, with 12 bases in between. CDR3 DNA sequence: TGTGCCAGCAGCCAAGATCGCGGGTTGGGCACTGAAGCTTTCTTT. Its translation: CASSQDRGLGTEAFF.

V and J are TRBV10-3 and TRBJ1-2, with D possibly matching TRBD1 (5 bases). The V end was cut by 2 bases, the J end by 8 bases, with 24 bases between. The CDR3 is 17 amino acids. Germline V gives CDR1 ENHRY, CDR2 SYGVKD. In DNA, the CDR3 is TGTGCCATCAGTGAGGCCCCTTCGGTCGGGGGGACCGGGGGCTACACCTTC. Amino acids: CAISEAPSVGGTGGYTF.

The chain is built from TRBV29-1 and TRBJ2-1, with D possibly TRBD2 on 5 matching bases. Trimming left V 5 bases short and J 6 bases short, with 8 bases between. The length of the CDR3 is 11 residues. Germline assignment: CDR1 SQVTM and CDR2 ANQGSEA. Here the CDR3 reads CSVYGVNEQFF. As DNA, the CDR3 is TGCAGCGTTTACGGGGTCAATGAGCAGTTCTTC.

This clone showed up just once. The CDR3 DNA sequence: TGTGCCAGCTCACCGAGCGGCGGCTACGAGACCCAGTACTTC. This codes for CASSPSGGYETQYF. This chain uses TRBV18 with TRBJ2-5, with TRBD2 as a possible D gene (5 bases). Germline V CDR1 and CDR2: KGHSH, LQKENI. V dropped 3 bases and J dropped 5 bases, with 13 bases sitting between them. There are 14 residues in the CDR3.

The chain combines TRBV6-6 with TRBJ2-7, with 7 bases that match TRBD1. The CDR3 loop spans 14 amino acids. The V segment lost 6 bases and the J segment 2 bases; nucleotides outside the gene matches: 7. CDR1 and CDR2 (germline): MNHNY, SVGAGI (reference sequence). CDR3 bases: TGTGCCAGCAGGGGGACAGCAGATACCTACGAGCAGTACTTC. This encodes CASRGTADTYEQYF.

The V gene is TRBV29-1, the J gene TRBJ2-3; TRBD2 aligns across 14 bases. The V segment lost 6 bases and the J segment 4 bases; nucleotides outside the gene matches: 9. CDR3 length equals 16 residues. Germline V gives CDR1 SQVTM, CDR2 ANQGSEA. CDR3 nucleotide sequence: TGCAGCGTCCTCCAAGGACTAGCGGGAGGCGCAGATACGCAGTATTTT. This encodes CSVLQGLAGGADTQYF.

The chain joins TRBV5-1 to TRBJ2-3; 11 positions match TRBD2. Germline V CDR1 and CDR2: SGHRS, YFSETQ. The CDR3 covers 17 residues. With V trimmed by 0 bases and J by 0 bases, 3 bases remained unmatched. The CDR3 spells CASSLGIAGGSTDTQYF. For the CDR3, the DNA is TGCGCCAGCAGCTTGGGAATAGCGGGAGGGAGCACAGATACGCAGTATTTT.

This clone was detected only once. As DNA, the CDR3 is TGTGCCTGGACCACGACAGGGTCATCGGGTGAAAAACTGTTTTTT. It codes for CAWTTTGSSGEKLFF. V is TRBV30 and J is TRBJ1-4; 7 bases are a match to TRBD1. Germline V CDR1 and CDR2: GTSNPN, SVGIG (reference sequence). The CDR3 runs 15 residues. Trimming took 4 bases from V and 7 from J; bases not matched to a gene: 12.

This clone has just a few counts. V gene TRBV19 combines with J gene TRBJ1-2, with D tentatively TRBD1 (5 bases). V was shortened by 5 bases and J by 0 bases, with 13 bases between the two germline ends. The CDR3 covers 15 residues. The germline gives CDR1 LNHDA, CDR2 SQIVND (reference sequence). As DNA, the CDR3 is TGTGCCAGTAGTCCGGGGGGACGGCCTAACTATGGCTACACCTTC. This sequence encodes CASSPGGRPNYGYTF. Full variable domain (outside the CDR3, taken from reference TRBV19 and TRBJ1-2): DGGITQSPKYLFRKEGQNVTLSCEQNLNHDAMYWYRQDPGQGLRLIYYSQIVNDFQKGDIAEGYSVSREKKESFPLTVTSAQKNPTAFYLCASSPGGRPNYGYTFGSGTRLTVV.

Only a few counts were recorded for this clone. This rearrangement joins TRBV2 to TRBJ1-5, with 7 bases identical to TRBD1. Looked up from germline, CDR1 is SNHLY and CDR2 is FYNNEI. V lost 4 bases, J lost 7 bases, and 4 bases stayed unmatched. CDR3 size: 13 residues. CDR3 protein: CASSAEGGQPQHF. For the CDR3, the DNA is TGTGCCAGCAGTGCCGAAGGGGGCCAGCCCCAGCATTTT. Full variable domain (rest looked up from reference TRBV2 and TRBJ1-5): EPEVTQTPSHQVTQMGQEVILRCVPISNHLYFYWYRQILGQKVEFLVSFYNNEISEKSEIFDDQFSVERPDGSNFTLKIRSTKLEDSAMYFCASSAEGGQPQHFGDGTRLSIL.

The chain links TRBV13 to TRBJ1-6, with 7 bases aligning to TRBD1. The CDR3 consists of 17 residues. The V gene end was trimmed by 4 bases and the J gene end by 5 bases; junction bases not matched to a gene: 11. Per the germline V gene, CDR1 is PRHDT and CDR2 is FYEKMQ (reference sequence). This CDR3 reads CASSYDGTAKNNSPLHF. The CDR3, as DNA: TGTGCCAGCAGCTATGACGGGACAGCTAAAAATAATTCACCCCTCCACTTT.

This chain connects TRBV2 to TRBJ2-3; TRBD1 matches at 8 bases. Germline CDR1 SNHLY, CDR2 FYNNEI. Unmatched junction bases numbered 6, after V lost 2 bases and J lost 5 bases. The CDR3 has 15 amino acids. As DNA, the CDR3 is TGTGCCAGCAGTGAACAGGGGGCTAACGGAGATACGCAGTATTTT. Translating gives CASSEQGANGDTQYF.

The chain links TRBV27 to TRBJ1-2; 10 nucleotides match TRBD1. The CDR3 extends over 15 amino acids. V lost 6 bases and J lost 2; bases outside the gene matches: 6. CDR1 and CDR2 (germline): MNHEY, SMNVEV (reference sequence). The CDR3 coding sequence is TGTGCCAGCAGCCTCCGGACAGGGGGGAACTATGGCTACACCTTC. It codes for CASSLRTGGNYGYTF.

The J gene is TRBJ1-5, the V gene TRBV27; weak D call: TRBD1 (5 bases). The CDR3 is 18 amino acids. The ends were cut back, 0 bases at V and 3 bases at J, with 18 bases in the middle. Germline CDR1 and CDR2: MNHEY and SMNVEV (reference sequence). CDR3: CASSLSQGRGGDNQPQHF. The CDR3 DNA reads as TGTGCCAGCAGTTTATCCCAGGGACGGGGGGGGGACAATCAGCCCCAGCATTTT.